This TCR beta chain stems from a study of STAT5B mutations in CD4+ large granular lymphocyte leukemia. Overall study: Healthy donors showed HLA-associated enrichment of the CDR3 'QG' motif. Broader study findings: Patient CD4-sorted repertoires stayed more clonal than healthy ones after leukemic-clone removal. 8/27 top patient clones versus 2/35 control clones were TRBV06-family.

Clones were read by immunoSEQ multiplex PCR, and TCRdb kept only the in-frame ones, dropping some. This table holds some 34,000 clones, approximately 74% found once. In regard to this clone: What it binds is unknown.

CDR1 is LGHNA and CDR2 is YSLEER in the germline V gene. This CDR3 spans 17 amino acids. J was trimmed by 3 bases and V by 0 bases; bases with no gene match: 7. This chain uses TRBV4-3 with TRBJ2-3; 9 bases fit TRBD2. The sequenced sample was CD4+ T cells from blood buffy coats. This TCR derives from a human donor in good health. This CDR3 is CASSQDAGAGGTDTQYF. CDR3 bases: TGCGCCAGCAGCCAAGACGCGGGAGCGGGAGGTACAGATACGCAGTATTTT.